A single sample is the source of the 18 T cell receptor beta chains below, sequenced in a study of CD8 T cells in ankylosing spondylitis. Study-level results: Apparently characteristic of ankylosing spondylitis blood was a TCR beta motif (roughly eight highly homologous variants).

One entry per CDR3 protein results from TCRdb running MiXCR on the 5' RACE reads. The table records hundreds of thousands of distinct CDR3 sequences, 12% of them present only once. Which antigens these TCRs recognize remains unknown. Source material: blood, either unsorted or a sorted T cell fraction (not recorded which). These receptors originate from a male donor with ankylosing spondylitis.

The chain recombines TRBV24-1 with TRBJ2-2, with TRBD1 identical over 8 bases. Germline loops: CDR1 KGHDR, CDR2 SFDVKD. The trim removed 3 bases at V and 7 bases at J, leaving 15 bases unmatched. The CDR3 runs 18 residues. CDR3 coding DNA: TGTGCCACCAGTGATCCCACGCCGAGACAGGGGATCCTCGGGGAGCTGTTTTTT. Encoded protein: CATSDPTPRQGILGELFF.

This clonotype has more than one count but fewer than ten. The chain recombines TRBV6-1 with TRBJ1-2; no clear D gene. This CDR3 has 13 amino acids. The V end lost 8 bases, the J end lost 0 bases, and 10 bases lay between the germline ends. Germline V gene lookup returns CDR1 MNHNS and CDR2 SASEGT. DNA of the CDR3: TGTGCCAGCCGGACGGCAGCTAACTATGGCTACACCTTC. Its protein is CASRTAANYGYTF.

This clonotype was seen only a few times. The J gene is TRBJ2-7, the V gene TRBV27, with a tentative D call TRBD1 (5 bases). The CDR3 loop spans 13 amino acids. The germline gives CDR1 MNHEY, CDR2 SMNVEV (reference sequence). V shed 4 bases and J shed 2 bases, with 9 bases lying between them. CDR3 loop: CASSSTVPYEQYF. The DNA for the CDR3 is TGTGCCAGCAGTTCGACAGTTCCCTACGAGCAGTACTTC.

This chain connects TRBV4-3 to TRBJ2-5; D possibly corresponds to TRBD2 (6 bases). This CDR3 spans 15 amino acids. Germline CDR1 LGHNA, CDR2 YSLEER. The V and J ends lost 4 bases and 5 bases respectively, with 17 bases between them. The CDR3 protein is CASSLLGTRRETQYF. As DNA, the CDR3 is TGCGCCAGCAGCCTCCTCGGGACTCGAAGGGAGACCCAGTACTTC.

This clonotype was picked up a small number of times. The chain recombines TRBV5-1 with TRBJ2-2, with a tentative D call TRBD2 (6 bases). V was cut by 4 bases and J by 4 bases, with 17 bases left in between. The length of the CDR3 is 16 residues. CDR1 is SGHRS, CDR2 YFSETQ, per germline. CDR3 nucleotides: TGCGCCAGCAGCGACCAGAGACTAGGCGGCACCGGGGAGCTGTTTTTT. This encodes CASSDQRLGGTGELFF.

This sequence joins TRBV11-2 and TRBJ1-3; a weak D match, TRBD1 (6 bases). The CDR3 is 14 amino acids. Germline V gene data show CDR1 as SGHAT and CDR2 as FQNNGV. V was cut by 5 bases and J by 10 bases, with 18 bases left in between. CDR3 region: CASSPRTDRRTIYF. CDR3 in DNA: TGTGCCAGCAGCCCCCGGACAGACCGGAGGACCATATATTTT.

This clonotype came up a few times. V and J are TRBV20-1 and TRBJ2-7, with TRBD1 matching 8 bases. V gave up 7 bases and J gave up 5 bases; unmatched junction bases: 13. The CDR3 loop spans 14 amino acids. Germline CDR1 reads DFQATT; CDR2 reads SNEGSKA (reference sequence). The CDR3 spells CSGSSPQGQDEQYF. CDR3 bases: TGCAGTGGTTCGTCCCCGCAGGGACAGGACGAGCAGTACTTC.

In its sample, this clonotype was seen a few times. This chain connects TRBV12-3 or TRBV12-4 to TRBJ2-5, with D perhaps TRBD1 or TRBD2 (6 bases each). V was pared by 5 bases and J by 5 bases, with 18 bases between. This CDR3 is 15 amino acids long. CDR3 in amino acids: CASSTYRDGGETQYF. The CDR3 region has the DNA TGTGCCAGCAGTACCTACAGGGACGGAGGGGAGACCCAGTACTTC.

The sample holds a few counts of this clonotype. This chain uses TRBV29-1 with TRBJ1-1; D perhaps matches TRBD1 (5 bases). The V end was cut by 4 bases, the J end by 0 bases, with 9 bases between. The CDR3 runs to 13 residues. Germline lookup yields CDR1 SQVTM and CDR2 ANQGSEA. The CDR3 DNA is TGCAGCGTTGGTTACAGGCTGAACACTGAAGCTTTCTTT. This translates into CSVGYRLNTEAFF.

This clonotype came up a few times. This chain connects TRBV12-5 to TRBJ1-6, with D unclear. The CDR3 length is 17 residues. Trimming took off 7 bases at V and 7 bases at J, with 23 bases between the two ends. CDR1 LGHNT and CDR2 FRNRAP come from the germline V gene. CDR3 residues: CASAFTTTSNANSPLHF. The CDR3 DNA reads as TGTGCTAGTGCCTTCACAACGACCTCTAATGCCAATTCACCCCTCCACTTT.

This clonotype was picked up a small number of times. V and J are TRBV27 and TRBJ1-5, with TRBD1 matching 9 bases. V lost 3 bases and J lost 4; bases outside the gene matches: 4. Germline loops: CDR1 MNHEY, CDR2 SMNVEV (reference sequence). This CDR3 spans 15 amino acids. DNA of the CDR3: TGTGCCAGCAGTTTCCACGGACAGGGGAATCAGCCCCAGCATTTT. It yields the protein CASSFHGQGNQPQHF.

The V call is TRBV5-1, the J call TRBJ2-3, with D tentatively TRBD2 (5 bases). This CDR3 comprises 14 residues. Trimming stripped 7 bases from V and 6 bases from J, with 18 bases between. CDR1 SGHRS and CDR2 YFSETQ come from the germline V gene. The CDR3, as DNA: TGCGCCAGCGAGCCGGGAACCGGGCACGATACGCAGTATTTT. This translates into CASEPGTGHDTQYF.

The table lists this clonotype with a few counts. The J gene is TRBJ1-1, the V gene TRBV6-5; TRBD1 matches at 7 bases. The CDR3 runs to 14 residues. The junction had 1 base not matched to a gene; V was cut back by 2 bases and J by 1 base. Germline V lookup: CDR1 MNHEY, CDR2 SVGAGI. CDR3 nucleotide sequence: TGTGCCAGCAGTTACAAGGGGGCGAACACTGAAGCTTTCTTT. This codes for CASSYKGANTEAFF.

The chain has TRBV20-1 and TRBJ2-3, with D unclear. The V end was cut by 3 bases, the J end by 6 bases, with 7 bases between. Germline V gene sequence: CDR1 DFQATT, CDR2 SNEGSKA (reference sequence). The CDR3 sequence is 11 residues long. The CDR3 coding sequence is TGCAGTGCTAGGACCGGGGATACGCAGTATTTT. Its translation: CSARTGDTQYF.

This chain uses TRBV27 with TRBJ1-6; 7 nucleotides match TRBD1. The length of the CDR3 is 14 residues. Unmatched junction bases numbered 6, after V lost 3 bases and J lost 10 bases. Germline CDR1 and CDR2: MNHEY and SMNVEV (reference sequence). The CDR3 DNA is TGTGCCAGCAGTTTCTCGACAGGGCGATCACCCCTCCACTTT. Its protein is CASSFSTGRSPLHF.

The table lists this clonotype with many counts. The chain couples TRBV12-3 or TRBV12-4 to TRBJ2-2; TRBD2 aligns across 7 bases. This CDR3 spans 12 amino acids. V lost 9 bases and J lost 10; bases outside the gene matches: 8. DNA for the CDR3: TGTGCCAGTGTTGGGGAGGGCGAGGAGCTGTTTTTT. Translation gives CASVGEGEELFF.

This clonotype was recorded at least ten times. The V and J genes are TRBV12-3 or TRBV12-4 and TRBJ1-5; D ambiguous. The CDR3 is made up of 14 amino acids. V lost 3 bases and J lost 6, with 12 bases in between. CDR3: CASSFGVRGQPQHF. In nucleotides, the CDR3 is TGTGCCAGCAGTTTCGGGGTTAGAGGTCAGCCCCAGCATTTT.

This clonotype was seen a handful of times. The rearrangement uses TRBV20-1 and TRBJ2-7; D gene uncertain. Germline CDR1 and CDR2: DFQATT and SNEGSKA (reference sequence). The CDR3 consists of 11 residues. Trimming pared 6 bases from V and 3 bases from J, leaving 9 bases between. The CDR3 loop reads CSADTNYEQYF. As DNA, the CDR3 is TGCAGTGCCGACACGAACTACGAGCAGTACTTC.